This T cell receptor (beta chain) originates from a study of shared clonotypes between healthy human individuals. The CDR3 is made up of 11 amino acids. In germline, CDR1 is SQVTM, CDR2 ANQGSEA. V lost 6 bases and J 5 bases, leaving 10 bases between the germline ends. Clones were read by immunoSEQ multiplex PCR, and TCRdb kept only the in-frame ones, dropping some. Among approximately 2,200,000 clones listed, 93% were seen once. Terminally differentiated effector memory CD45RA+ cells were excluded by CCR7 positive selection of CD45RO-negative cells. This clone was seen a single time. The same CDR3 arises from other DNA sequences in this sample as well.

The chain is built from TRBV29-1 and TRBJ1-2; perhaps TRBD1 as D (5 bases). The specimen was naive CD8+ T cells from PBMCs. This TCR was recovered from a man aged 18 to 30 in good health. Some clones in this sample may be carry-over from other donors' samples. CDR3 sequence reads: CSVGQGYGYTF. The DNA of the CDR3 is TGCAGCGTCGGTCAGGGATATGGCTACACCTTC.